The entry below describes one TCR beta chain. The sample is drawn from a study of CD8+ T cells in alopecia areata. Study-wide background: Among treated patients, oral tofacitinib was administered at 5 to 10 mg twice daily. Tofacitinib therapy took 6 to 18 months; 6 months off drug came after.

Germline assignment: CDR1 SGHDT and CDR2 YYEEEE. The CDR3 is 11 amino acids. V was shortened by 7 bases and J by 5 bases, with 10 bases between the two germline ends. Extracted RNA was reverse transcribed into cDNA, the sequencing template. TCRdb keeps only in-frame clones here, not all; method: immunoSEQ multiplex PCR. The table has 90,000 or so clones, around 40% seen once. Treatment defined: oral pan-JAK inhibitor, 5-10 mg twice daily. Sample: CD8+ T cells sorted from blood, taken at week 24, from a patient treated with tofacitinib. This chain joins TRBV5-6 and TRBJ2-7, with D uncertain. The sequence derives from a human donor with alopecia areata. DNA of the CDR3: TGTGCCAGCTTTCACAAGGACGAGCAGTACTTC. Translation: CASFHKDEQYF.